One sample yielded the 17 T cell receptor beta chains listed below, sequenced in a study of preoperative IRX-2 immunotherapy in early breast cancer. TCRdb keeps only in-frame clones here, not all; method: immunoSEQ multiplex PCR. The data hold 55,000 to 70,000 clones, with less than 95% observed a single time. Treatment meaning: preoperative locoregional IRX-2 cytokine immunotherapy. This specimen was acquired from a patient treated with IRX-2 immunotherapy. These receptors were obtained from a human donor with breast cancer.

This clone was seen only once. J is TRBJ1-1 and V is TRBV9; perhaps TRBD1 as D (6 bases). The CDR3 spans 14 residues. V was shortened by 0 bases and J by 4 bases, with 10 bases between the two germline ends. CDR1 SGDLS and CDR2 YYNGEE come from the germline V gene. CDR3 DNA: TGTGCCAGCAGCGTAGAACAGGGCGGCACTGAAGCTTTCTTT. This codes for CASSVEQGGTEAFF.

Here the CDR3 reads CASSTLDGGYTF. CDR3 sequence (DNA): TGTGCCAGTAGTACATTGGACGGAGGCTACACCTTC. This chain joins TRBV19 and TRBJ1-2; D unclear. V was cut by 4 bases and J by 8 bases, with 11 bases left in between. The CDR3 contains 12 residues. Germline loops: CDR1 LNHDA, CDR2 SQIVND (reference sequence).

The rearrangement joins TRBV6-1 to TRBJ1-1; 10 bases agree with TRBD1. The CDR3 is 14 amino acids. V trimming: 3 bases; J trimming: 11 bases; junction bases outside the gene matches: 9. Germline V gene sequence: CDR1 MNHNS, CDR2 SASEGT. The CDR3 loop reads CASSEVAGTGVAFF. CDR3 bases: TGTGCCAGCAGTGAGGTTGCCGGGACAGGGGTCGCTTTCTTT.

CDR3 DNA sequence: TGTGCCAGCAGCCTGGGACTAGCGGGGGGAATAGGCGAGCAGTACTTC. Translated, it gives CASSLGLAGGIGEQYF. This chain connects TRBV7-9 to TRBJ2-7; 15 bases are a match to TRBD2. The germline V gene encodes CDR1 SEHNR and CDR2 FQNEAQ (reference sequence). Trimming removed 5 bases from V and 6 bases from J; junction bases left unmatched: 8. CDR3 length: 16 residues.

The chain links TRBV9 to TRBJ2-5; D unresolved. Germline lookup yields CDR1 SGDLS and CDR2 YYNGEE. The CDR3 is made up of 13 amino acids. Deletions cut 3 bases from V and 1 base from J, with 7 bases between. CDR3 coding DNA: TGTGCCAGCAGCGCTTCGCGCCAAGAGACCCAGTACTTC. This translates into CASSASRQETQYF.

The CDR3 sequence is CASSPGTGPYEQYF. DNA of the CDR3: TGTGCCAGCTCACCAGGGACAGGTCCCTACGAGCAGTACTTC. The chain carries TRBV18 and TRBJ2-7; 8 positions match TRBD1. The germline V gene encodes CDR1 KGHSH and CDR2 LQKENI. The CDR3 has 14 amino acids. J lost 2 bases, V lost 2 bases, and 2 bases had no gene match. Looking up the rest from reference TRBV18 and TRBJ2-7 gives the full variable domain: NAGVMQNPRHLVRRRGQEARLRCSPMKGHSHVYWYRQLPEEGLKFMVYLQKENIIDESGMPKERFSAEFPKEGPSILRIQQVVRGDSAAYFCASSPGTGPYEQYFGPGTRLTVT.

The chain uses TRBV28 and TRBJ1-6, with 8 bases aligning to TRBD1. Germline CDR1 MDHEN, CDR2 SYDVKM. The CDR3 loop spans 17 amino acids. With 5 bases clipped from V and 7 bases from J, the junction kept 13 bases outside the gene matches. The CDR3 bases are TGTGCCAGCAGTGGATCACAGGGGGGTCCTGGGAATTCACCCCTCCACTTT. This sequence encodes CASSGSQGGPGNSPLHF.

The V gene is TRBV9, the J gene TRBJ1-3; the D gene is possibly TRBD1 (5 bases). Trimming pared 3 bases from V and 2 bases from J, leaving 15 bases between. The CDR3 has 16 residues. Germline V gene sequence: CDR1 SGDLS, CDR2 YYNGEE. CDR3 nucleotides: TGTGCCAGCAGCGGCCAAGGATGGGGGGCTGGAAACACCATATATTTT. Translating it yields CASSGQGWGAGNTIYF.

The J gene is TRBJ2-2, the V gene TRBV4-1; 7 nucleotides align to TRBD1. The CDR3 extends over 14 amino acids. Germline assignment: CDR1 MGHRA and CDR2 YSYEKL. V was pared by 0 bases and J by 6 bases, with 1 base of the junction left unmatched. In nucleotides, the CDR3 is TGCGCCAGCAGCCAAGAAAGGGGGCCCGGGGAGCTGTTTTTT. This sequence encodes CASSQERGPGELFF.

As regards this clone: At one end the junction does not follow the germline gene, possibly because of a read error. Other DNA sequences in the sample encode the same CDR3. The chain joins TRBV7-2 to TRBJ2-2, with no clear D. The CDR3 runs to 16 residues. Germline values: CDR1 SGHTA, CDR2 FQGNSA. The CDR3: CASSPRPFTSTGELFF. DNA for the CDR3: TGTGCCAGCAGCCCGAGGCCCTTTACGTCAACCGGAGAGCTGTTTTTT.

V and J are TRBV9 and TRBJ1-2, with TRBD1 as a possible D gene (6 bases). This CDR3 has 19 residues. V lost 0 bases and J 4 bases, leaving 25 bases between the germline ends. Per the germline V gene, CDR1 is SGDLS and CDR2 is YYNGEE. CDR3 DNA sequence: TGTGCCAGCAGCGTAGTGTATGAGGGGGGAGGGAACATACCCTATGGCTACACCTTC. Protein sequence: CASSVVYEGGGNIPYGYTF.

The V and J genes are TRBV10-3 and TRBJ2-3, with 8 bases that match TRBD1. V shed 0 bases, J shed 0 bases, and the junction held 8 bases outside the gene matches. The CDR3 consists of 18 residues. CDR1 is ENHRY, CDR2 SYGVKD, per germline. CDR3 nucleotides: TGTGCCATCAGTGAGTCGAAGGGGGACAGGCTCAGCACAGATACGCAGTATTTT. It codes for CAISESKGDRLSTDTQYF.

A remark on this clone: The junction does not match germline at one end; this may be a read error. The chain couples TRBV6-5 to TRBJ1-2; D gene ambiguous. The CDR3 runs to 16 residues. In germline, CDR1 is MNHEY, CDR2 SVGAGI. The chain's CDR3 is CASSYSGYSYHYGYTF. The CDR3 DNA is TGTGCCAGCAGCTACTCGGGTTACAGCTATCACTATGGCTACACCTTC.

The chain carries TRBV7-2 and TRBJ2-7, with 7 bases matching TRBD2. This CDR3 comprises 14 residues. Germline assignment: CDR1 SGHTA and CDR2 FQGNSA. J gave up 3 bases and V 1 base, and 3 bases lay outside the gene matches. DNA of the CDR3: TGTGCCAGCAGCTTAGACGGCGGGAGCTACGAGCAGTACTTC. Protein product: CASSLDGGSYEQYF.

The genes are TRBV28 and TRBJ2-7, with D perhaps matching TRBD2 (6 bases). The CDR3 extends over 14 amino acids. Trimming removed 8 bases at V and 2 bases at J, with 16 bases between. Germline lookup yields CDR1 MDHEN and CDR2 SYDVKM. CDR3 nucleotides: TGTGCCAGCGGGGGGAACAGCCAGGCCTACGAGCAGTACTTC. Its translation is CASGGNSQAYEQYF. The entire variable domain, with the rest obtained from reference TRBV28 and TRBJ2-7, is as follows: DVKVTQSSRYLVKRTGEKVFLECVQDMDHENMFWYRQDPGLGLRLIYFSYDVKMKEKGDIPEGYSVSREKKERFSLILESASTNQTSMYLCASGGNSQAYEQYFGPGTRLTVT.

The CDR3 nucleotides are TGTGCCAGCAGCGTGACAGACTCCTACAATGAGCAGTTCTTC. Its translation is CASSVTDSYNEQFF. V gene TRBV9 combines with J gene TRBJ2-1; D may be TRBD1 (5 bases). Trimming left V 2 bases short and J 0 bases short, with 6 bases between. The CDR3 is 14 residues long. The germline gives CDR1 SGDLS, CDR2 YYNGEE.

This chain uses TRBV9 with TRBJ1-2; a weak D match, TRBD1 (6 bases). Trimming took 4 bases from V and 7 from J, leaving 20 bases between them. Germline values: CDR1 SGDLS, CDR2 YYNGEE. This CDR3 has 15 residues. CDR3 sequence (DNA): TGTGCCAGCAGCCAGGACCCCGGGGGGCATATTGGCTACACCTTC. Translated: CASSQDPGGHIGYTF.